This TCR beta chain is from a study of beta chain features in type 1 diabetes. The wider study: Examination of sorted cells across all samples involved approximately 100,000,000 cells. General study points: TCRB CDR3s were moderately but significantly shorter in Type 1 diabetes patients in all four CD4+ subsets. Patients with type 1 diabetes carried fewer insertions and had more deletions at their VDJ junctions. TCRB rearrangement may or may not be influenced by HLA type; here this remained unresolved.

cDNA synthesis used the whole RNA isolate, giving expressed TCRB sequences. Measured with immunoSEQ multiplex PCR; TCRdb has only the in-frame clones, and not every one. The sample consists of hundreds of thousands of clones, approximately 15% of them appearing once. Germline lookup yields CDR1 MGHDK and CDR2 SYGVNS. The CDR3 spans 14 residues. The V gene end was trimmed by 8 bases and the J gene end by 7 bases; junction bases not matched to a gene: 9. On this clone: Its antigen remains unknown.

The sample taken for sequencing was naive CD4+ T cells from blood. The chain joins TRBV25-1 to TRBJ2-7, with 12 bases that match TRBD2. This sequence was found in a man in his late teens or twenties with type 1 diabetes. CDR3 in amino acids: CASGRLAGAGEQYF. CDR3 bases: TGTGCCAGCGGGAGACTAGCGGGAGCGGGGGAGCAGTACTTC.